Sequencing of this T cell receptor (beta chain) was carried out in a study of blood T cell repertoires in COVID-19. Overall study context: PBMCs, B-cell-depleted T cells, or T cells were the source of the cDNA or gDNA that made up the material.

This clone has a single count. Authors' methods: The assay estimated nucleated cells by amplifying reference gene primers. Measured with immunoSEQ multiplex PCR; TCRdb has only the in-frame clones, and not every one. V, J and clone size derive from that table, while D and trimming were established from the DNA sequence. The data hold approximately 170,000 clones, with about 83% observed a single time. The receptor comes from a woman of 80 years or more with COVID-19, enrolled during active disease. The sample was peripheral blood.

CDR3 region: CASSELRGTGEQYF. CDR3 nucleotide sequence: TGTGCCAGCAGTGAATTAAGGGGAACTGGCGAGCAGTACTTC. The chain is built from TRBV6-1 and TRBJ2-7; the D gene is possibly TRBD1 (5 bases). With 2 bases removed from V and 6 bases from J, the gap between germline ends came to 14 bases. The CDR3 extends over 14 amino acids. Germline values: CDR1 MNHNS, CDR2 SASEGT.